The next 2 T cell receptor beta chains were all read from a single sample in a study of blood T cell repertoires in COVID-19. The table came from immunoSEQ multiplex PCR; TCRdb's copy has only in-frame clones and leaves some out. The sample carries some 200,000 clones, 78% recorded once. The specimen was PBMCs or T cells enriched from blood (not recorded which). The receptor source for this set is a woman aged 45-59 years who had recovered from COVID-19.

This chain connects TRBV28 to TRBJ2-1; 9 bases map to TRBD2. Looked up from germline, CDR1 is MDHEN and CDR2 is SYDVKM. The CDR3 consists of 14 residues. V was clipped by 10 bases and J by 4 bases; unmatched bases: 8. CDR3 sequence reads: CATGGGVGYNEQFF. The CDR3 coding sequence is TGTGCCACCGGCGGGGGGGTGGGATACAATGAGCAGTTCTTC. The full variable domain, in which reference TRBV28 and TRBJ2-1 provide the parts outside the CDR3, is DVKVTQSSRYLVKRTGEKVFLECVQDMDHENMFWYRQDPGLGLRLIYFSYDVKMKEKGDIPEGYSVSREKKERFSLILESASTNQTSMYLCATGGGVGYNEQFFGPGTRLTVL.

This clone showed up just a few times. This chain joins TRBV29-1 and TRBJ2-1; 10 bases align to TRBD2. Trimming took 6 bases from V and 7 from J; bases not matched to a gene: 9. Per the germline V gene, CDR1 is SQVTM and CDR2 is ANQGSEA. The CDR3 contains 14 residues. The CDR3, as DNA: TGCAGCGTAACTAGCGGGACCCCGGGGAATGAGCAGTTCTTC. It yields the protein CSVTSGTPGNEQFF.